A selection of T cell receptor beta chains follows, all from one sample in a study of T cell repertoires in cytomegalovirus infection. MiXCR was run by TCRdb on the reads, yielding one entry per CDR3 protein. The sample carries some 440,000 distinct CDR3 sequences, approximately 31% recorded once. Sequencing used PBMCs. These receptors all come from a human donor in good health (CMV status not recorded). Some clones in this sample may be carry-over from other donors' samples. Each CDR3 is given with its conserved first and last residue. A D gene is named only where the DNA matches it firmly. Clone size is given for some rows only: seen once, a few or many times, or a class if the clone is expanded.

CDR3 protein: CASSFRAVTYEQYF; CDR3 DNA: TGTGCCAGCAGTTTTAGGGCGGTCACCTACGAGCAGTACTTC; J gene: TRBJ2-7; V gene: TRBV28; clone size: few; D gene: NA
CDR3 protein: CASSYVVFNTEAFF; CDR3 DNA: TGTGCCAGCAGTTACGTAGTATTTAACACTGAAGCTTTCTTT; J gene: TRBJ1-1; V gene: TRBV6-6; clone size: few; D gene: NA
CDR3 protein: CASRLGGVGNQPQHF; CDR3 DNA: TGTGCCAGCAGGCTAGGGGGCGTCGGCAATCAGCCCCAGCATTTT; J gene: TRBJ1-5; V gene: TRBV28; clone size: few; D gene: TRBD1
CDR3 protein: CASSKRGDYGYTF; CDR3 DNA: TGTGCCAGTAGTAAGAGGGGCGACTATGGCTACACCTTC; J gene: TRBJ1-2; V gene: TRBV19; clone size: few; D gene: NA
CDR3 protein: CASRVTGELFF; CDR3 DNA: TGTGCCAGCAGGGTCACCGGGGAGCTGTTTTTT; J gene: TRBJ2-2; V gene: TRBV28; clone size: NA; D gene: NA
CDR3 protein: CASSLGTSGNNEQFF; CDR3 DNA: TGTGCCAGCAGCTTAGGGACTAGCGGCAACAATGAGCAGTTCTTC; J gene: TRBJ2-1; V gene: TRBV13; clone size: few; D gene: TRBD2
CDR3 protein: CASSSQAGNEQFF; CDR3 DNA: TGTGCCAGCAGCTCACAAGCGGGCAATGAGCAGTTCTTC; J gene: TRBJ2-1; V gene: TRBV12-3/TRBV12-4; clone size: NA; D gene: NA
CDR3 protein: CASSLESSNQPQHF; CDR3 DNA: TGTGCCAGCAGCTTAGAATCTAGCAATCAGCCCCAGCATTTT; J gene: TRBJ1-5; V gene: TRBV7-2; clone size: many; D gene: NA
CDR3 protein: CASSYSVPDGPHEQYF; CDR3 DNA: TGTGCCAGCAGTTACTCGGTTCCGGACGGACCCCACGAGCAGTACTTC; J gene: TRBJ2-7; V gene: TRBV6-6; clone size: NA; D gene: NA
CDR3 protein: CASSLVRDPEYGYTF; CDR3 DNA: TGTGCCAGCAGCTTGGTCAGGGACCCGGAGTATGGCTACACCTTC; J gene: TRBJ1-2; V gene: TRBV5-8; clone size: NA; D gene: NA
CDR3 protein: CASSEGWGPPLQF; CDR3 DNA: TGTGCCAGCAGTGAAGGGTGGGGTCCACCCCTCCAATTT; J gene: TRBJ1-6; V gene: TRBV2; clone size: NA; D gene: NA
CDR3 protein: CASSDRATQYF; CDR3 DNA: TGTGCCAGCAGTGACAGGGCTACGCAGTATTTT; J gene: TRBJ2-3; V gene: TRBV6-4; clone size: few; D gene: NA
CDR3 protein: CASTNLGLAGGAYNEQFF; CDR3 DNA: TGCGCCAGCACCAACCTCGGACTAGCGGGGGGGGCCTACAATGAGCAGTTCTTC; J gene: TRBJ2-1; V gene: TRBV4-1; clone size: NA; D gene: TRBD2
CDR3 protein: CASRRTGRNEKLFF; CDR3 DNA: TGTGCCAGCAGAAGGACAGGACGAAATGAAAAACTGTTTTTT; J gene: TRBJ1-4; V gene: TRBV12-3/TRBV12-4; clone size: NA; D gene: TRBD1
CDR3 protein: CASSLSPYNEQFF; CDR3 DNA: TGTGCCAGCAGCTTATCTCCCTACAATGAGCAGTTCTTC; J gene: TRBJ2-1; V gene: TRBV7-3; clone size: NA; D gene: NA